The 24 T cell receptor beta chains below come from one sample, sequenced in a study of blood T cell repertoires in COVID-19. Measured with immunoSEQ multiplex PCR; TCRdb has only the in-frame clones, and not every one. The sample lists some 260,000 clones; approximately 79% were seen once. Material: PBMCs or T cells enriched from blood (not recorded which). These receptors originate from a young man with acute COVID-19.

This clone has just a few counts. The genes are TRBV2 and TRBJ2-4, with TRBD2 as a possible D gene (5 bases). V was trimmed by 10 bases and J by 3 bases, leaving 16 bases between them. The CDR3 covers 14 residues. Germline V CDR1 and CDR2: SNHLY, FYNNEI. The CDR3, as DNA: TGTGCCATAGAACTAGGATGGGACAAAAACATTCAGTACTTC. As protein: CAIELGWDKNIQYF.

The DNA for the CDR3 is TGTGCCAGTCTCCGGACAGCGAACACTGAAGCTTTCTTT. Protein: CASLRTANTEAFF. The chain joins TRBV28 to TRBJ1-1; the D gene is possibly TRBD1 (6 bases). This CDR3 is 13 amino acids long. V was cut by 9 bases and J by 1 base, with 12 bases left in between. Germline V gene data show CDR1 as MDHEN and CDR2 as SYDVKM.

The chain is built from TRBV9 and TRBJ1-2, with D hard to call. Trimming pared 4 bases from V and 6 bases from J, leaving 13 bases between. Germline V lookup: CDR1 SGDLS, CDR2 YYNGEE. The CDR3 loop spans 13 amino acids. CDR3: CASSTSQTDGYTF. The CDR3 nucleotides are TGTGCCAGCAGCACCTCCCAAACGGATGGCTACACCTTC.

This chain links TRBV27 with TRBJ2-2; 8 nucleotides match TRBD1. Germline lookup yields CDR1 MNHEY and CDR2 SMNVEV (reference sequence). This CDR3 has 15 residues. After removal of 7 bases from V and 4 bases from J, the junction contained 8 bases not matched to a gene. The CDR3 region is CASTLGQGFTGELFF. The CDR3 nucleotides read TGTGCCAGCACCCTAGGACAGGGTTTCACCGGGGAGCTGTTTTTT.

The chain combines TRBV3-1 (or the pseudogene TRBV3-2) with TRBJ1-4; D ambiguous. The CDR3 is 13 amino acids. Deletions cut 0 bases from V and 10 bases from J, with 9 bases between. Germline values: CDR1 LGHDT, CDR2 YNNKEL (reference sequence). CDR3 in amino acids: CASSQDHGLKLFF. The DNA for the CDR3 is TGTGCCAGCAGCCAAGATCACGGTTTAAAACTGTTTTTT.

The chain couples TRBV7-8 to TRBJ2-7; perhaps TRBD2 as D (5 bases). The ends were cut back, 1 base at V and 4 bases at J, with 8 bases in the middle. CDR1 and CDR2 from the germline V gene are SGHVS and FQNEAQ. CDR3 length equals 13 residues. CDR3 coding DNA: TGTGCCAGCAGCTTAGGACGGGGATACGAGCAGTACGTC. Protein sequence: CASSLGRGYEQYV.

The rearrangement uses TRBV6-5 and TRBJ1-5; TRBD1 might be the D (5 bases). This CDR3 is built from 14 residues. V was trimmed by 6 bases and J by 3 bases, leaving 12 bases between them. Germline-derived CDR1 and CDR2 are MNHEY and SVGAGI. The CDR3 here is CASSSAGNNQPQHF. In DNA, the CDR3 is TGTGCCAGCAGCTCTGCAGGGAACAATCAGCCCCAGCATTTT.

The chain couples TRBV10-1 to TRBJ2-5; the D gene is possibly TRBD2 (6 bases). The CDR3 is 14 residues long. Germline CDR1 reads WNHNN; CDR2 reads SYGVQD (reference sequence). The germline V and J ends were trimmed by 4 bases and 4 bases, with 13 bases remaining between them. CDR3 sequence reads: CASSGIPEGETQYF. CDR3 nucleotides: TGCGCCAGCAGTGGAATACCGGAGGGAGAGACCCAGTACTTC.

Here the CDR3 reads CASSSVFEQYV. The CDR3, as DNA: TGTGCCAGCAGTTCGGTTTTCGAGCAGTACGTC. The V call is TRBV28, the J call TRBJ2-7; D not certain. The CDR3 is 11 residues long. V lost 4 bases to trimming and J lost 6 bases, with 7 bases between them. Per the germline V gene, CDR1 is MDHEN and CDR2 is SYDVKM.

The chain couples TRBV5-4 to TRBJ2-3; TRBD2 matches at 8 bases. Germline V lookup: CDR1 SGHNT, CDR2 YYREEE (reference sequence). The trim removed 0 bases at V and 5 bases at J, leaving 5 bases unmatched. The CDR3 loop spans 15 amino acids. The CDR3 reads CASSLESGGLDTQYF. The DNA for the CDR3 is TGTGCCAGCAGCTTGGAATCGGGGGGGCTAGATACGCAGTATTTT.

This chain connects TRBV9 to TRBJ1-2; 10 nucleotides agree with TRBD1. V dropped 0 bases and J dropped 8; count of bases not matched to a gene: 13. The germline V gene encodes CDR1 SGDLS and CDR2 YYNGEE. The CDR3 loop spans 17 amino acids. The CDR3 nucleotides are TGTGCCAGCAGCGTAGCTTCTGGGACAGGGGCCTTACCAGGCTACACCTTC. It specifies CASSVASGTGALPGYTF. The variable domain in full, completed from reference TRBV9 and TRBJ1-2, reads DSGVTQTPKHLITATGQRVTLRCSPRSGDLSVYWYQQSLDQGLQFLIQYYNGEERAKGNILERFSAQQFPDLHSELNLSSLELGDSALYFCASSVASGTGALPGYTFGSGTRLTVV.

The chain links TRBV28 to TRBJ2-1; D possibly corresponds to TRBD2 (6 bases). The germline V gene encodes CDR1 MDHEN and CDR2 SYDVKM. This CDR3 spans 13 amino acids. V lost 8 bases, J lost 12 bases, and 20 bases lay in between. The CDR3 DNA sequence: TGTGCCAGCTTGGGACTGGAGAAAATGGGGCAGTTCTTC. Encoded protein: CASLGLEKMGQFF.

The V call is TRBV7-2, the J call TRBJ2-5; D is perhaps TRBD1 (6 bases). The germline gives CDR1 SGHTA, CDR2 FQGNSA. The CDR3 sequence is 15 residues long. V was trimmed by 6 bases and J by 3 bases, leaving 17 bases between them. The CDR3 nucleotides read TGTGCCAGCAGATTTGACCTCGGACAGAAAGAGACCCAGTACTTC. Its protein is CASRFDLGQKETQYF.

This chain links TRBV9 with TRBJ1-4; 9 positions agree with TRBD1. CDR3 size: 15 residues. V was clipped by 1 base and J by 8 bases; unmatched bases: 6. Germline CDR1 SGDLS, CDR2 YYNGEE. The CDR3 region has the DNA TGTGCCAGCAGCGTAACAGGGGGCGTCTCGGAAAAACTGTTTTTT. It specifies CASSVTGGVSEKLFF.

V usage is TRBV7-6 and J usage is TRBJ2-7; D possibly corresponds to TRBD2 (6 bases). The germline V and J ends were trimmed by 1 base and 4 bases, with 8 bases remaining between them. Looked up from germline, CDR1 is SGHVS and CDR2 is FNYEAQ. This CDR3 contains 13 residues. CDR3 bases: TGTGCCAGCAGCTTAGGGGCGGGGTACGAGCAGTACGTC. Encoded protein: CASSLGAGYEQYV.

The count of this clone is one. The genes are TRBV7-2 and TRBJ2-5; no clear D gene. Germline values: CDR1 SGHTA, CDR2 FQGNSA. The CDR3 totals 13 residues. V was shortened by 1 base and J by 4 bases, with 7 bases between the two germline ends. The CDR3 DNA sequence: TGTGCCAGCAGCTTAGTAACAGTAGAGACCCAGTACTTC. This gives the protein CASSLVTVETQYF.

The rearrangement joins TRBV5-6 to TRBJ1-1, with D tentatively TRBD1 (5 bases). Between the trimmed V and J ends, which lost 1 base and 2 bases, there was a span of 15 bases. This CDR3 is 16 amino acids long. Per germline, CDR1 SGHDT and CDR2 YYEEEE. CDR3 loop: CASSLTSGRVNTEAFF. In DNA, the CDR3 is TGTGCCAGCAGCTTGACATCTGGCAGGGTAAACACTGAAGCTTTCTTT.

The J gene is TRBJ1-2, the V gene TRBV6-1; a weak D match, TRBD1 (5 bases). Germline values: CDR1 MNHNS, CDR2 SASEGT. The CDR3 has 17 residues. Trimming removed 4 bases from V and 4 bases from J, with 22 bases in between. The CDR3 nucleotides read TGTGCCAGCAGTGTCAGGCAGGGAGGGGTGGGGGTCTATGGCTACACCTTC. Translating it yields CASSVRQGGVGVYGYTF.

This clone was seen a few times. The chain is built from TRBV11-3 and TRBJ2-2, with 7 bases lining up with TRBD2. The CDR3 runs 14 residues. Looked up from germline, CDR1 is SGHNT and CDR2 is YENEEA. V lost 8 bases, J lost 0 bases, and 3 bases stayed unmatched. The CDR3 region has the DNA TGTGCCAGCCGAAGCGGGGCGAACACCGGGGAGCTGTTTTTT. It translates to CASRSGANTGELFF. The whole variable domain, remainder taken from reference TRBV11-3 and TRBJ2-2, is EAGVVQSPRYKIIEKKQPVAFWCNPISGHNTLYWYLQNLGQGPELLIRYENEEAVDDSQLPKDRFSAERLKGVDSTLKIQPAELGDSAVYLCASRSGANTGELFFGEGSRLTVL.

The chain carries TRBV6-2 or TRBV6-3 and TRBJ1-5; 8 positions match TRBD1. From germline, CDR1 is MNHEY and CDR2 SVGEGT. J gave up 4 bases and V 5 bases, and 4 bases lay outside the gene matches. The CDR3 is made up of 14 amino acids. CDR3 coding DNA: TGTGCCAGCAGTAAAACAGGGGGTAATCAGCCCCAGCATTTT. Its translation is CASSKTGGNQPQHF.

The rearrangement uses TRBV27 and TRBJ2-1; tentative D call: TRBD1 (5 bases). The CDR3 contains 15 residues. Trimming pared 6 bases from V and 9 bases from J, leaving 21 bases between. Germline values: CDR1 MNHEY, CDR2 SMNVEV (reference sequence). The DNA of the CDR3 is TGTGCCAGCAGCCGAAATCAGGGTTATAAGAGTGAGCAGTTCTTC. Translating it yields CASSRNQGYKSEQFF.

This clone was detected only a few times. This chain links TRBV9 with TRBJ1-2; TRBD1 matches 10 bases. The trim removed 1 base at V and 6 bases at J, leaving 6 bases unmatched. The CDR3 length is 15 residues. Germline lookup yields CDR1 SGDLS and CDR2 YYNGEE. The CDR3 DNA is TGTGCCAGCAGCGTAAAGGACAGGGGGGCGGATGGCTACACCTTC. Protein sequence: CASSVKDRGADGYTF.

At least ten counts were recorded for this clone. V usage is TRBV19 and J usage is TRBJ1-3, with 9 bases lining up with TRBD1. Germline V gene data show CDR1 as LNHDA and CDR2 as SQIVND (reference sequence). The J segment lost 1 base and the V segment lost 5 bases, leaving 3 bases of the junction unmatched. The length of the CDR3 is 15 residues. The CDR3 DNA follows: TGTGCCAGTAGTCGACAGGGGGAGTCTGGAAACACCATATATTTT. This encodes CASSRQGESGNTIYF.

The CDR3 region has the DNA TGTGCCAGTAGTATAGATCCGAGGAGTGCGGGCTACACCTTC. Amino acid sequence: CASSIDPRSAGYTF. V usage is TRBV19 and J usage is TRBJ1-2; D is undetermined. Trimming stripped 0 bases from V and 8 bases from J, with 13 bases between. This CDR3 contains 14 residues. Germline assignment: CDR1 LNHDA and CDR2 SQIVND (reference sequence).